This TCR beta chain was sequenced in a study of neurological immune-mediated disorders. The study built unsorted libraries from 2 million PBMCs kept at -80 C. The method for making cDNA was 5'RACE, and it used 10-nucleotide random UMIs. TCRdb recomputed calls from the 5' RACE reads with MiXCR, one row per CDR3 protein. The sample has tens of thousands of distinct CDR3 sequences, over 3.5% seen once. The sample holds many counts of this clonotype. The V gene end was trimmed by 6 bases and the J gene end by 4 bases; junction bases not matched to a gene: 5. Germline V gene data show CDR1 as DFQATT and CDR2 as SNEGSKA (reference sequence). The CDR3 spans 12 residues.

Sequenced sample: PBMCs. The V and J genes are TRBV20-1 and TRBJ2-7, with TRBD2 matching over 8 bases. This clonotype originated in a woman aged 45-60 years with multiple sclerosis. The CDR3 is CSARLAFYEQYF. The CDR3 coding sequence is TGCAGTGCCAGACTAGCGTTTTACGAGCAGTACTTC.